The clone carrying this T cell receptor (beta chain) was counted ten times or more. What it binds is not known. Using RNA transcripts, the TCR beta CDR3 regions were amplified. The first-round RT-PCR employed HTBI primers together with the Qiagen OneStep RT-PCR kit. A multiplex PCR was then performed as the second round. TCRdb itself ran the multiplex PCR reads through MiXCR, one entry per CDR3 protein. This sample has about 400,000 distinct CDR3 sequences, with 15% found just once. Reliance was placed on clinical symptoms, serum thyroxine, TRAb, thyroid ultrasound and orbital computed tomography for diagnosis. The data belong to a study of Graves' ophthalmopathy and Graves' hyperthyroidism. Findings and limits, study-wide: The model predicted ophthalmopathy progression with 60% to 71% sensitivity and around 72% specificity. Ophthalmopathy was separated from stable hyperthyroidism by a 13-signature model with roughly 91% sensitivity and approximately 79% specificity.

Germline CDR1 SGHAT, CDR2 FQDESV (reference sequence). Between the trimmed V and J ends, which lost 3 bases and 2 bases, there was a span of 11 bases. The CDR3 is made up of 16 amino acids. Material: peripheral blood. This chain links TRBV11-1 with TRBJ2-6; D remains ambiguous. This TCR derives from a woman aged 18-29 years with stable Graves' hyperthyroidism. The CDR3 reads CASSFPLGTGANVLTF. The CDR3 DNA follows: TGTGCCAGCAGCTTCCCTTTAGGAACTGGGGCCAACGTCCTGACTTTC.